These 14 T cell receptor beta chains were all obtained from the same sample, sequenced in a study of T cell responses to AZD1222 COVID-19 vaccine. The repertoire was sequenced with immunoSEQ multiplex PCR; TCRdb's copy has only in-frame clones and lacks some. The repertoire has about 110,000 clones, less than 95% of them found once; the top ten carry 2.9%. The sample in question was peripheral blood, obtained 28 days after the second AZD1222 dose. These receptors came from an adult who received the AZD1222 COVID-19 vaccine.

V usage is TRBV11-3 and J usage is TRBJ2-1; TRBD2 is a possible D gene (5 bases). V was pared by 4 bases and J by 4 bases, with 17 bases between. Looked up from germline, CDR1 is SGHNT and CDR2 is YENEEA. The CDR3 extends over 16 amino acids. CDR3 loop: CASSSGGLQIYNEQFF. The DNA of the CDR3 is TGTGCCAGCAGCTCCGGTGGACTCCAGATTTACAATGAGCAGTTCTTC.

CDR3 residues: CASSKGGNWKATNEKLFF. CDR3 nucleotide sequence: TGTGCCAGCAGCAAAGGGGGCAACTGGAAGGCAACTAATGAAAAACTGTTTTTT. This chain uses TRBV4-2 with TRBJ1-4; 7 bases fit TRBD1. Germline values: CDR1 LGHNA, CDR2 YNFKEQ. CDR3 size: 18 residues. V lost 5 bases, J lost 0 bases, and 12 bases stayed unmatched.

This clone was observed once. The genes are TRBV9 and TRBJ1-1; D remains ambiguous. The CDR3 contains 14 residues. Germline V lookup: CDR1 SGDLS, CDR2 YYNGEE. V lost 1 base to trimming and J lost 7 bases, with 14 bases between them. CDR3: CASSVYSSSGEAFF. CDR3 sequence (DNA): TGTGCCAGCAGCGTATATTCGAGCAGCGGTGAAGCTTTCTTT.

The chain has TRBV4-2 and TRBJ2-7; the D gene could be TRBD1 or TRBD2 (6 bases each). This CDR3 region has 14 residues. The germline CDR1 and CDR2 sequences are LGHNA and YNFKEQ. Trimming pared 0 bases from V and 3 bases from J, leaving 9 bases between. The CDR3 DNA reads as TGTGCCAGCAGCCAAGACGGAGGGGGCTACGAGCAGTACTTC. Encoded protein: CASSQDGGGYEQYF.

This rearrangement joins TRBV5-4 to TRBJ1-2; D uncertain. CDR3 length equals 15 residues. V gave up 0 bases and J gave up 5 bases, with 14 bases separating them. Germline values: CDR1 SGHNT, CDR2 YYREEE (reference sequence). The CDR3 sequence is CASSLEVGQIYGYTF. DNA for the CDR3: TGTGCCAGCAGCTTGGAGGTAGGCCAAATTTATGGCTACACCTTC.

This clone was counted only a few times. This rearrangement joins TRBV12-5 to TRBJ1-1, with 11 positions matching TRBD1. V lost 6 bases, J lost 3 bases, and 15 bases stayed unmatched. Germline CDR1 and CDR2: LGHNT and FRNRAP. The CDR3 runs 18 residues. The CDR3 sequence is CASGTGTGGGRWHTEAFF. CDR3 DNA: TGTGCTAGTGGAACCGGGACAGGGGGGGGTCGGTGGCACACTGAAGCTTTCTTT.

This chain uses TRBV29-1 with TRBJ2-2; 7 bases are a match to TRBD1. CDR1 and CDR2 from the germline V gene are SQVTM and ANQGSEA. V trimming: 3 bases; J trimming: 4 bases; junction bases outside the gene matches: 5. This CDR3 has 14 residues. CDR3 nucleotide sequence: TGCAGCGTTGAGACAGGGACCTTCACCGGGGAGCTGTTTTTT. This sequence encodes CSVETGTFTGELFF.

V is TRBV29-1 and J is TRBJ2-7; D remains ambiguous. With 6 bases removed from V and 1 base from J, the gap between germline ends came to 10 bases. This CDR3 has 12 amino acids. Germline V lookup: CDR1 SQVTM, CDR2 ANQGSEA. CDR3 in amino acids: CSVSGSSYEQYF. In nucleotides, the CDR3 is TGCAGCGTGTCGGGCAGTTCCTACGAGCAGTACTTC.

The chain employs TRBV7-9 and TRBJ1-3, with D hard to call. In germline, CDR1 is SEHNR, CDR2 FQNEAQ (reference sequence). V was clipped by 2 bases and J by 0 bases, with 11 bases between them. CDR3 length equals 16 residues. The CDR3 spells CASSLKYGPSGNTIYF. The CDR3 nucleotides read TGTGCCAGCAGCTTAAAGTACGGACCCTCTGGAAACACCATATATTTT. The variable domain in full, completed from reference TRBV7-9 and TRBJ1-3, reads DTGVSQNPRHKITKRGQNVTFRCDPISEHNRLYWYRQTLGQGPEFLTYFQNEAQLEKSRLLSDRFSAERPKGSFSTLEIQRTEQGDSAMYLCASSLKYGPSGNTIYFGEGSWLTVV.

CDR3 sequence: CASRVFYGYTF. For the CDR3, the DNA is TGTGCCAGCAGGGTATTCTATGGCTACACCTTC. The gene calls are TRBV6-5 and TRBJ1-2; D remains ambiguous. V dropped 6 bases and J dropped 4 bases, with 6 bases sitting between them. The CDR3 is made up of 11 amino acids. The germline V gene has CDR1 MNHEY and CDR2 SVGAGI.

The chain links TRBV19 to TRBJ2-7; D is uncertain. This CDR3 is 15 amino acids long. Germline assignment: CDR1 LNHDA and CDR2 SQIVND (reference sequence). V was trimmed by 2 bases and J by 3 bases, leaving 14 bases between them. Here the CDR3 DNA reads TGTGCCAGTAGTATAAATCCTCTTGGTGGCTACGAGCAGTACTTC. Translation gives CASSINPLGGYEQYF. Drawing the rest from reference TRBV19 and TRBJ2-7, the complete variable domain is DGGITQSPKYLFRKEGQNVTLSCEQNLNHDAMYWYRQDPGQGLRLIYYSQIVNDFQKGDIAEGYSVSREKKESFPLTVTSAQKNPTAFYLCASSINPLGGYEQYFGPGTRLTVT.

The chain is built from TRBV6-5 and TRBJ2-4; no clear D gene. Germline assignment: CDR1 MNHEY and CDR2 SVGAGI. V was cut by 0 bases and J by 7 bases, with 13 bases left in between. The length of the CDR3 is 15 residues. The CDR3 coding sequence is TGTGCCAGCAGTTACTCGAGAGAACTCGCCAACATTCAGTACTTC. Translated: CASSYSRELANIQYF.

Regarding this clone: The sample contains more than one DNA sequence encoding this CDR3. The chain carries TRBV19 and TRBJ1-1, with D possibly being TRBD1 (6 bases). Germline CDR1 reads LNHDA; CDR2 reads SQIVND (reference sequence). The CDR3 is made up of 13 amino acids. With 6 bases removed from V and 5 bases from J, the gap between germline ends came to 13 bases. CDR3 region: CASSPTGNTEAFF. DNA for the CDR3: TGTGCCAGTAGCCCCACAGGGAATACTGAAGCTTTCTTT.

The CDR3 here is CASSFWEDTEAFF. The CDR3 DNA reads as TGCGCCAGCTCCTTTTGGGAGGACACTGAAGCTTTCTTT. The V call is TRBV5-1, the J call TRBJ1-1; D is unclear. The CDR3 has 13 residues. V lost 7 bases and J 3 bases, leaving 13 bases between the germline ends. Germline values: CDR1 SGHRS, CDR2 YFSETQ.